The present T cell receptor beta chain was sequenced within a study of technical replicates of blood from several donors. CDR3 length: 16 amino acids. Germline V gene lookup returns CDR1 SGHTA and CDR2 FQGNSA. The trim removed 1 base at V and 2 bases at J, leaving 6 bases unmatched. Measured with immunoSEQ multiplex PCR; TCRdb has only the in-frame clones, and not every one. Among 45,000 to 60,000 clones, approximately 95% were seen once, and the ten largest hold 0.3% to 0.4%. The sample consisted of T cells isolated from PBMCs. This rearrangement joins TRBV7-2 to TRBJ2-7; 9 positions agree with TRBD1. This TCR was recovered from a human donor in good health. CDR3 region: CASSLEGQGITYEQYF. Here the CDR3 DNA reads TGTGCCAGCAGCTTAGAGGGACAGGGAATAACCTACGAGCAGTACTTC.